The 10 T cell receptor beta chains presented below share a single source sample, sequenced in a study of T cell responses to AZD1222 COVID-19 vaccine. The protocol was immunoSEQ multiplex PCR, while the TCRdb copy is restricted to in-frame clones and leaves out a portion. The sample carries 45,000 to 60,000 clones, approximately 84% recorded once. The starting material was peripheral blood, obtained on day 0 of AZD1222 vaccination. The receptors originated from an adult in good health.

The chain links TRBV28 to TRBJ2-1; 8 bases are shared with TRBD2. The CDR3 totals 12 residues. The junction had 3 bases not matched to a gene; V was cut back by 7 bases and J by 7 bases. Germline V gene sequence: CDR1 MDHEN, CDR2 SYDVKM. The CDR3 region is CASNSGTNEQFF. The CDR3, as DNA: TGTGCCAGCAATAGCGGGACTAATGAGCAGTTCTTC. Looking up the rest from reference TRBV28 and TRBJ2-1 gives the full variable domain: DVKVTQSSRYLVKRTGEKVFLECVQDMDHENMFWYRQDPGLGLRLIYFSYDVKMKEKGDIPEGYSVSREKKERFSLILESASTNQTSMYLCASNSGTNEQFFGPGTRLTVL.

The rearrangement links TRBV28 to TRBJ1-6; D uncertain. The CDR3 spans 14 residues. The germline V gene encodes CDR1 MDHEN and CDR2 SYDVKM. With 5 bases removed from V and 10 bases from J, the gap between germline ends came to 15 bases. CDR3 coding DNA: TGTGCCAGCAGTCAGCACAAGGAGGAGTCACCCCTCCACTTT. It is translated as CASSQHKEESPLHF.

The chain carries TRBV29-1 and TRBJ1-5; 8 bases match TRBD1. This CDR3 spans 13 amino acids. Germline V gene sequence: CDR1 SQVTM, CDR2 ANQGSEA. The ends lost 5 bases at V and 9 bases at J; junction bases unmatched: 9. CDR3 residues: CSVSGTGDRPQHF. In nucleotides, the CDR3 is TGCAGCGTTTCCGGGACAGGAGATCGGCCCCAGCATTTT.

V and J are TRBV9 and TRBJ2-2, with 8 positions matching TRBD2. This CDR3 contains 16 residues. Germline assignment: CDR1 SGDLS and CDR2 YYNGEE. J was trimmed by 5 bases and V by 0 bases; bases with no gene match: 6. CDR3 sequence reads: CASSVDQAGETGELFF. CDR3 DNA sequence: TGTGCCAGCAGCGTAGACCAAGCGGGAGAAACCGGGGAGCTGTTTTTT.

This clone came up once. The V call is TRBV6-5, the J call TRBJ1-2, with D perhaps matching TRBD1 (5 bases). Germline V lookup: CDR1 MNHEY, CDR2 SVGAGI. Between the trimmed V and J ends, which lost 0 bases and 5 bases, there was a span of 13 bases. CDR3 length equals 15 residues. The DNA for the CDR3 is TGTGCCAGCAGTTACTCGAACTATGAGGGGTATGGCTACACCTTC. This sequence encodes CASSYSNYEGYGYTF.

Within the sample, this clone is medium-sized. V usage is TRBV12-5 and J usage is TRBJ2-5; 8 bases fit TRBD1. The CDR3 totals 14 residues. Germline loops: CDR1 LGHNT, CDR2 FRNRAP. V was pared by 4 bases and J by 4 bases, with 5 bases of the junction left unmatched. CDR3 sequence reads: CASGSGGTGETQYF. The CDR3, as DNA: TGTGCTAGTGGTTCCGGTGGGACAGGAGAGACCCAGTACTTC.

V gene TRBV2 combines with J gene TRBJ2-3; TRBD2 matches at 10 bases. The germline CDR1 and CDR2 sequences are SNHLY and FYNNEI. V dropped 0 bases and J dropped 1; count of bases not matched to a gene: 10. This CDR3 contains 19 residues. The CDR3 nucleotides read TGTGCCAGCAGTGAAGCAGGCCTAGCGGGAGTAAGAGGCACAGATACGCAGTATTTT. This codes for CASSEAGLAGVRGTDTQYF.

This sequence joins TRBV30 and TRBJ2-7, with unresolved D. Germline CDR1 GTSNPN, CDR2 SVGIG (reference sequence). Trimming shortened V by 0 bases and J by 9 bases, and 21 bases separated the two germline ends. The CDR3 loop spans 15 amino acids. CDR3 in DNA: TGTGCCTGGAGTGTATACGGAACCGGACCTACTGGGCAGTACTTC. Translating it yields CAWSVYGTGPTGQYF.

This clone was observed a few times. The chain joins TRBV6-5 to TRBJ2-7, with D tentatively TRBD1 (6 bases). V lost 6 bases to trimming and J lost 2 bases, with 17 bases between them. There are 15 residues in the CDR3. From germline, CDR1 is MNHEY and CDR2 SVGAGI. CDR3 nucleotides: TGTGCCAGCAGAAAGGCCTCAGGGGCCCCCTACGAGCAGTACTTC. It is translated as CASRKASGAPYEQYF.

The CDR3 loop is CASSLIGLAGVNEQFF. CDR3 sequence (DNA): TGTGCCAGCAGCTTAATCGGACTAGCGGGAGTCAATGAGCAGTTCTTC. The rearrangement joins TRBV7-3 to TRBJ2-1, with 13 bases lining up with TRBD2. V shed 1 base and J 6 bases; nucleotides not matched to a gene: 3. The germline CDR1 and CDR2 sequences are SGHTA and FQGTGA. This CDR3 spans 16 amino acids.